Detailed here is one TCR beta chain. The antigen is unknown. The sample is drawn from a study of T cell responses to AZD1222 COVID-19 vaccine. Study results and caveats: At baseline, just six AZD1222 recipients tested seropositive.

Profiled with immunoSEQ multiplex PCR; TCRdb holds only in-frame clones, not every one. In the table there are 190,000 or so clones, 85% to 95% of which are singletons. The specimen comprised peripheral blood, sampled 28 days after the second AZD1222 dose. The clonotype was recovered from an adult who received the AZD1222 COVID-19 vaccine.

Here the CDR3 reads CASSDVGLAPGELFF. CDR3 nucleotides: TGTGCCAGCAGCGACGTTGGACTAGCCCCCGGGGAGCTGTTTTTT. The V and J genes are TRBV9 and TRBJ2-2, with 8 positions matching TRBD2. Germline trimming cut 3 bases from V and 6 bases from J; bases unmatched to any gene: 7. The CDR3 is made up of 15 amino acids. The germline CDR1 and CDR2 sequences are SGDLS and YYNGEE.